The present TCR beta chain was sequenced within a study of blood T cell repertoires in COVID-19. J was trimmed by 0 bases and V by 5 bases; bases with no gene match: 4. The CDR3 runs to 15 residues. Per the germline V gene, CDR1 is LNHNV and CDR2 is YYDKDF (reference sequence). The method was immunoSEQ multiplex PCR; TCRdb's version includes in-frame clones alone and lacks a portion of them. This table holds roughly 150,000 clones, approximately 73% found once. The chain has TRBV15 and TRBJ2-1, with TRBD2 identical over 7 bases. Sequencing was performed on peripheral blood. The clonotype was recovered from a man aged 55 to 70 with acute or convalescent COVID-19. CDR3 coding DNA: TGTGCCACCAGCGCGAAGCGGGGCTCCTACAATGAGCAGTTCTTC. This encodes CATSAKRGSYNEQFF.